The 5 T cell receptor beta chains presented below share a single source sample, sequenced in a study of shared clonotypes between healthy human individuals. TCRdb's copy holds only in-frame clones and misses some; the assay was immunoSEQ multiplex PCR. The sample has some 2 million clones, approximately 95% seen once; the top ten hold more than 0.95%. Positive CCR7 selection of CD45RO-negative cells yielded the naive CD8 cells, and terminally differentiated effector memory CD45RA+ cells were excluded. Sequences were obtained from naive CD8+ T cells sorted from blood. Every receptor here comes from a man aged 18 to 30 in good health.

V is TRBV7-9 and J is TRBJ2-7; D is perhaps TRBD1 or TRBD2 (5 bases each). Germline lookup yields CDR1 SEHNR and CDR2 FQNEAQ (reference sequence). The CDR3 contains 15 residues. V was clipped by 4 bases and J by 4 bases, with 17 bases between them. CDR3 DNA sequence: TGTGCCAGCAGCTCGCTTACCGGGACCGAGTACGAGCAGTACTTC. Translation: CASSSLTGTEYEQYF.

The chain recombines TRBV4-1 with TRBJ2-3; 11 bases fit TRBD2. V shed 0 bases and J 0 bases; nucleotides not matched to a gene: 2. Germline V CDR1 and CDR2: MGHRA, YSYEKL. The CDR3 consists of 17 residues. CDR3 sequence: CASSQETSGDSTDTQYF. CDR3 nucleotide sequence: TGCGCCAGCAGCCAAGAGACTAGCGGGGATAGCACAGATACGCAGTATTTT.

In its sample, this clone was seen once. This chain joins TRBV5-1 and TRBJ2-4, with 13 bases aligning to TRBD2. The germline CDR1 and CDR2 sequences are SGHRS and YFSETQ. The CDR3 consists of 17 residues. V trimming: 3 bases; J trimming: 4 bases; junction bases outside the gene matches: 7. CDR3 DNA sequence: TGCGCCAGCAGCTCCCTGACTAGCGGGGGGAATAAAAACATTCAGTACTTC. Its translation: CASSSLTSGGNKNIQYF.

The genes are TRBV7-2 and TRBJ2-5, with D possibly matching TRBD1 (5 bases). Germline loops: CDR1 SGHTA, CDR2 FQGNSA. The CDR3 has 13 residues. V lost 4 bases, J lost 5 bases, and 11 bases lay in between. CDR3 in amino acids: CASSSRVRETQYF. The DNA for the CDR3 is TGTGCCAGCAGCTCCAGGGTTCGGGAGACCCAGTACTTC.

The chain recombines TRBV13 with TRBJ2-2; 9 bases are shared with TRBD2. Germline CDR1 and CDR2: PRHDT and FYEKMQ (reference sequence). This CDR3 has 15 residues. After removal of 7 bases from V and 8 bases from J, the junction contained 11 bases not matched to a gene. CDR3 DNA sequence: TGTGCCAGCACCCCGACTAGCGGAGTCCATGGGGAGCTGTTTTTT. This encodes CASTPTSGVHGELFF.